Presented here are 30 T cell receptor beta chains from one specimen sequenced in a study of shared clonotypes between healthy human individuals (dated by TCRdb to between 2020 and 2021). The library was obtained by the immunoSEQ multiplex PCR assay. TCRdb obtained this table from immuneACCESS and retained in-frame rearrangements with V and J assigned. These tables miss some clones; where compared with another copy, unresolved V genes account for less than half of the shortfall, and the remainder is unexplained. The sample includes 450,000 to 500,000 clones, with around 80% observed a single time. The leading ten clones occupy roughly 12% of the sample. Specimen: PBMCs. The receptor source for this set is a woman in her thirties or forties in good health. Some clones in this sample may be carry-over from other donors' samples.

This clone was recorded a few times. V and J are TRBV7-2 and TRBJ2-7, with TRBD2 matching over 7 bases. V shed 2 bases, J shed 6 bases, and the junction held 7 bases outside the gene matches. The CDR3 sequence is 14 residues long. CDR1 is SGHTA, CDR2 FQGNSA, per germline. CDR3 DNA sequence: TGTGCCAGCAGCTTAAGAGGGAGGGCAGGCGAGCAGTACTTC. This sequence encodes CASSLRGRAGEQYF.

The CDR3 sequence is CASSLTPSGTGLNTEAFF. The CDR3 nucleotides read TGTGCCAGCAGCTTAACGCCCTCCGGGACAGGGTTGAACACTGAAGCTTTCTTT. The chain links TRBV7-3 to TRBJ1-1, with 9 bases fitting TRBD1. CDR1 and CDR2 (germline): SGHTA, FQGTGA. V lost 0 bases, J lost 0 bases, and 8 bases stayed unmatched. The CDR3 is 18 amino acids. The full variable domain, its missing parts supplied by reference TRBV7-3 and TRBJ1-1, is GAGVSQTPSNKVTEKGKYVELRCDPISGHTALYWYRQSLGQGPEFLIYFQGTGAADDSGLPNDRFFAVRPEGSVSTLKIQRTERGDSAVYLCASSLTPSGTGLNTEAFFGQGTRLTVV.

The V call is TRBV19, the J call TRBJ1-2; D is unclear. In germline, CDR1 is LNHDA, CDR2 SQIVND (reference sequence). Trimming cost V 7 bases and J 4 bases, with 22 bases left between them. The CDR3 covers 16 residues. The CDR3, as DNA: TGTGCCAGTACTCAGGACGGCTCAGGAGGGTCCTATGGCTACACCTTC. The encoded protein is CASTQDGSGGSYGYTF.

The rearrangement links TRBV5-1 to TRBJ1-2, with a tentative D call TRBD1 (5 bases). The germline V gene has CDR1 SGHRS and CDR2 YFSETQ. V lost 4 bases and J 6 bases, leaving 22 bases between the germline ends. The CDR3 runs 16 residues. CDR3: CASSLEPLAGQNGYTF. Written as DNA, the CDR3 is TGCGCCAGCAGCCTGGAGCCTCTCGCAGGGCAGAATGGCTACACCTTC.

The chain links TRBV7-9 to TRBJ2-5; D is uncertain. Trimming took 4 bases from V and 5 from J, leaving 11 bases between them. This CDR3 contains 13 residues. Germline V gives CDR1 SEHNR, CDR2 FQNEAQ (reference sequence). The CDR3 reads CASSSSLGETQYF. The CDR3 DNA reads as TGTGCCAGCAGCTCTTCCCTTGGGGAGACCCAGTACTTC. Using reference TRBV7-9 and TRBJ2-5 for the parts outside the CDR3, the full variable domain is DTGVSQNPRHKITKRGQNVTFRCDPISEHNRLYWYRQTLGQGPEFLTYFQNEAQLEKSRLLSDRFSAERPKGSFSTLEIQRTEQGDSAMYLCASSSSLGETQYFGPGTRLLVL.

The V gene is TRBV12-5, the J gene TRBJ2-5, with 8 bases aligning to TRBD1. V trimming: 6 bases; J trimming: 5 bases; junction bases outside the gene matches: 5. From germline, CDR1 is LGHNT and CDR2 FRNRAP. This CDR3 contains 13 residues. In DNA form, the CDR3 reads TGTGCTAGTGGCGGGGGACAGGCGGAGACCCAGTACTTC. Translated, it gives CASGGGQAETQYF.

The rearrangement joins TRBV30 to TRBJ2-7; 7 positions match TRBD2. CDR3 length: 17 residues. V lost 0 bases and J lost 7; bases outside the gene matches: 18. CDR1 and CDR2 (germline): GTSNPN, SVGIG (reference sequence). CDR3 in amino acids: CAWSVSRLGLADREQYF. In nucleotides, the CDR3 is TGTGCCTGGAGTGTAAGCAGGTTGGGTCTAGCGGATAGAGAGCAGTACTTC. Filled out from reference TRBV30 and TRBJ2-7, the complete variable domain reads SQTIHQWPATLVQPVGSPLSLECTVEGTSNPNLYWYRQAAGRGLQLLFYSVGIGQISSEVPQNLSASRPQDRQFILSSKKLLLSDSGFYLCAWSVSRLGLADREQYFGPGTRLTVT.

The rearrangement joins TRBV28 to TRBJ2-2; no reliable D call. CDR1 and CDR2 (germline): MDHEN, SYDVKM. Trimming left V 6 bases short and J 9 bases short, with 8 bases between. The CDR3 length is 11 residues. CDR3 residues: CASSYARELFF. The CDR3 DNA sequence: TGTGCCAGCAGCTATGCCCGGGAGCTGTTTTTT.

The rearrangement links TRBV9 to TRBJ2-1; D unresolved. The V end lost 0 bases, the J end lost 7 bases, and 14 bases lay between the germline ends. The CDR3 spans 15 residues. CDR1 and CDR2 from the germline V gene are SGDLS and YYNGEE. CDR3 amino acids: CASSVVGRPVNEQFF. The DNA for the CDR3 is TGTGCCAGCAGCGTAGTCGGCCGTCCGGTGAATGAGCAGTTCTTC.

The CDR3 region is CASSLGAETEAFF. The DNA for the CDR3 is TGTGCCAGCAGCTTAGGGGCGGAAACTGAAGCTTTCTTT. J is TRBJ1-1 and V is TRBV11-3; no firm D call. Deletions cut 1 base from V and 5 bases from J, with 8 bases between. This CDR3 comprises 13 residues. Germline loops: CDR1 SGHNT, CDR2 YENEEA.

This rearrangement joins TRBV9 to TRBJ1-2; TRBD1 is a possible D gene (6 bases). CDR3 length: 17 residues. Trimming removed 0 bases from V and 7 bases from J, with 22 bases in between. Germline assignment: CDR1 SGDLS and CDR2 YYNGEE. DNA for the CDR3: TGTGCCAGCAGCGTAGGAGGTTACAGGGAAGGGGACGGTGGCTACACCTTC. Protein sequence: CASSVGGYREGDGGYTF.

The table lists this clone with many counts. This chain uses TRBV10-3 with TRBJ2-3; tentative D call: TRBD2 (6 bases). Germline CDR1 and CDR2: ENHRY and SYGVKD. The V and J ends lost 7 bases and 3 bases respectively, with 17 bases between them. CDR3 size: 15 residues. The CDR3 region has the DNA TGTGCCATCATGGGAAGCGGGTTCGGGACAGATACGCAGTATTTT. As protein: CAIMGSGFGTDTQYF.

This sequence joins TRBV30 and TRBJ2-3; no firm D call. The CDR3 covers 13 residues. V dropped 0 bases and J dropped 6 bases, with 10 bases sitting between them. The germline V gene has CDR1 GTSNPN and CDR2 SVGIG (reference sequence). The CDR3 sequence: CAWSVGLRDTQYF. In nucleotides, the CDR3 is TGTGCCTGGAGTGTAGGTCTCCGGGATACGCAGTATTTT.

This CDR3 reads CATSREGGAGDTQYF. DNA for the CDR3: TGTGCCACCAGCAGAGAAGGGGGCGCAGGAGATACGCAGTATTTT. The chain recombines TRBV15 with TRBJ2-3; 7 positions match TRBD1. The CDR3 is 15 amino acids. After removal of 0 bases from V and 5 bases from J, the junction contained 5 bases not matched to a gene. Germline CDR1 is LNHNV and CDR2 is YYDKDF (reference sequence).

Worth noting for this clone: Other DNA sequences within the sample encode an identical CDR3. The chain is built from TRBV5-1 and TRBJ1-3; D unclear. Germline CDR1 SGHRS, CDR2 YFSETQ. The CDR3 runs 13 residues. V lost 0 bases and J 4 bases, leaving 5 bases between the germline ends. DNA for the CDR3: TGCGCCAGCAGCTTGGGGGCCGGAAACACCATATATTTT. This sequence encodes CASSLGAGNTIYF.

With regard to this clone: Given a far larger clone just one base away, this is likely a sequencing read error. The sample carries other DNA sequences with the same CDR3. This chain uses TRBV4-1 with TRBJ2-1; D gene uncertain. V was trimmed by 1 base and J by 10 bases, leaving 11 bases between them. CDR1 is MGHRA, CDR2 YSYEKL, per germline. The CDR3 loop spans 13 amino acids. The CDR3 sequence is CASSQAMGLEQFF. The CDR3, as DNA: TGCGCCAGCAGCCAAGCTATGGGTTTAGAGCAGTTCTTC.

As for this clone: The same CDR3 can be traced to other DNA sequences in this sample. This chain joins TRBV30 and TRBJ2-2; the match to TRBD2 covers 8 bases. CDR3 size: 20 residues. The ends lost 4 bases at V and 1 base at J; junction bases unmatched: 20. CDR1 GTSNPN and CDR2 SVGIG come from the germline V gene (reference sequence). CDR3 DNA: TGTGCCTGGACCATGCGTGGGAAACTAGCGGAGCCGCTGAACACCGGGGAGCTGTTTTTT. Amino acid sequence: CAWTMRGKLAEPLNTGELFF. Supplemented by reference TRBV30 and TRBJ2-2, the full variable domain reads SQTIHQWPATLVQPVGSPLSLECTVEGTSNPNLYWYRQAAGRGLQLLFYSVGIGQISSEVPQNLSASRPQDRQFILSSKKLLLSDSGFYLCAWTMRGKLAEPLNTGELFFGEGSRLTVL.

The chain uses TRBV7-3 and TRBJ1-6; D not certain. CDR3 length: 14 residues. Trimming left V 3 bases short and J 5 bases short, with 8 bases between. Germline values: CDR1 SGHTA, CDR2 FQGTGA. CDR3 sequence: CASSFGGHNSPLHF. The CDR3 nucleotides read TGTGCCAGCAGCTTTGGAGGGCATAATTCACCCCTCCACTTT.

The chain is built from TRBV28 and TRBJ1-3; TRBD1 is a possible D gene (6 bases). V was cut by 1 base and J by 9 bases, with 7 bases left in between. Looked up from germline, CDR1 is MDHEN and CDR2 is SYDVKM. The CDR3 has 12 amino acids. The CDR3 here is CASSLFRGTIYF. The CDR3 DNA reads as TGTGCCAGCAGTTTATTCAGGGGCACCATATATTTT.

This clone was seen a few times. The chain is built from TRBV28 and TRBJ2-2; 11 positions agree with TRBD2. V gave up 8 bases and J gave up 5 bases; unmatched junction bases: 7. Germline-derived CDR1 and CDR2 are MDHEN and SYDVKM. CDR3 size: 15 residues. The CDR3 DNA reads as TGTGCCAGCGTATCCCTAGCGGGAGGAACCGGGGAGCTGTTTTTT. Translating gives CASVSLAGGTGELFF.

This clone was seen more than once but under ten times. J is TRBJ1-4 and V is TRBV30; 8 positions match TRBD1. J gave up 6 bases and V 0 bases, and 9 bases lay outside the gene matches. Germline CDR1 is GTSNPN and CDR2 is SVGIG (reference sequence). The CDR3 sequence is 16 residues long. The CDR3 loop reads CAWSVHSGTGDEKLFF. CDR3 DNA: TGTGCCTGGAGTGTACACTCCGGGACAGGAGATGAAAAACTGTTTTTT. Full variable domain (missing parts from reference TRBV30 and TRBJ1-4): SQTIHQWPATLVQPVGSPLSLECTVEGTSNPNLYWYRQAAGRGLQLLFYSVGIGQISSEVPQNLSASRPQDRQFILSSKKLLLSDSGFYLCAWSVHSGTGDEKLFFGSGTQLSVL.

The chain employs TRBV18 and TRBJ2-2; TRBD1 might be the D (6 bases). This CDR3 is 14 amino acids long. Germline CDR1 reads KGHSH; CDR2 reads LQKENI. Trimming took off 6 bases at V and 5 bases at J, with 13 bases between the two ends. This CDR3 reads CASSYGTTTGELFF. For the CDR3, the DNA is TGTGCCAGCTCGTACGGGACAACGACCGGGGAGCTGTTTTTT.

The rearrangement links TRBV6-5 to TRBJ2-7; D perhaps matches TRBD2 (5 bases). Deletions cut 6 bases from V and 0 bases from J, with 6 bases between. The CDR3 has 12 residues. Germline CDR1 MNHEY, CDR2 SVGAGI. CDR3 in DNA: TGTGCCAGCAGGACTACCTCCTACGAGCAGTACTTC. Protein sequence: CASRTTSYEQYF.

The gene calls are TRBV18 and TRBJ1-5, with D uncertain. Germline values: CDR1 KGHSH, CDR2 LQKENI. The ends were cut back, 3 bases at V and 6 bases at J, with 12 bases in the middle. This CDR3 contains 14 residues. CDR3 protein: CASSPQPRGQPQHF. The CDR3 nucleotides are TGTGCCAGCTCACCCCAACCCCGGGGTCAGCCCCAGCATTTT.

This chain connects TRBV12-5 to TRBJ2-2, with D perhaps TRBD2 (5 bases). Trimming removed 1 base at V and 3 bases at J, with 9 bases between. Germline CDR1 LGHNT, CDR2 FRNRAP. This CDR3 has 15 amino acids. The CDR3 is CASGLGGWDTGELFF. CDR3 nucleotide sequence: TGTGCTAGTGGTTTGGGAGGGTGGGACACCGGGGAGCTGTTTTTT.

This clone is a singleton in its sample. The chain combines TRBV19 with TRBJ2-1; TRBD1 agrees at 8 bases. Trimming cost V 5 bases and J 5 bases; bases outside gene matches: 11. Looked up from germline, CDR1 is LNHDA and CDR2 is SQIVND (reference sequence). The CDR3 consists of 16 residues. CDR3 nucleotides: TGTGCCAGTAGTCCACCGGACAGGGAGTTGGACAATGAGCAGTTCTTC. Encoded protein: CASSPPDRELDNEQFF.

J is TRBJ2-7 and V is TRBV10-1; D assignment may be TRBD1 or TRBD2 (5 bases each). The CDR3 sequence is 15 residues long. Trimming pared 6 bases from V and 4 bases from J, leaving 19 bases between. Germline V CDR1 and CDR2: WNHNN, SYGVQD (reference sequence). CDR3 coding DNA: TGCGCCAGCAGGGCCGGGGCGATAGGCCGATACGAGCAGTACTTC. Amino acids: CASRAGAIGRYEQYF.

The V call is TRBV30, the J call TRBJ1-2; D gene uncertain. V was cut by 0 bases and J by 6 bases, with 17 bases left in between. This CDR3 comprises 15 residues. Germline CDR1 is GTSNPN and CDR2 is SVGIG (reference sequence). Here the CDR3 reads CAWSVGTALRDGYTF. The CDR3 DNA is TGTGCCTGGAGTGTCGGCACAGCCCTGAGGGATGGCTACACCTTC.

V usage is TRBV5-1 and J usage is TRBJ2-2; no clear D gene. The V end was cut by 4 bases, the J end by 7 bases, with 11 bases between. Germline V lookup: CDR1 SGHRS, CDR2 YFSETQ. The CDR3 runs to 13 residues. The CDR3 spells CASSEPGHGELFF. CDR3 sequence (DNA): TGCGCCAGCAGCGAGCCAGGCCACGGGGAGCTGTTTTTT.

This clone has just one count. The chain joins TRBV18 to TRBJ2-1; 7 nucleotides match TRBD2. This CDR3 is 16 amino acids long. V lost 2 bases to trimming and J lost 3 bases; unmatched junction nucleotides: 7. The germline V gene encodes CDR1 KGHSH and CDR2 LQKENI. The CDR3: CASSPRSQRDYNEQFF. As DNA, the CDR3 is TGTGCCAGCTCACCAAGGTCCCAGCGGGACTACAATGAGCAGTTCTTC.